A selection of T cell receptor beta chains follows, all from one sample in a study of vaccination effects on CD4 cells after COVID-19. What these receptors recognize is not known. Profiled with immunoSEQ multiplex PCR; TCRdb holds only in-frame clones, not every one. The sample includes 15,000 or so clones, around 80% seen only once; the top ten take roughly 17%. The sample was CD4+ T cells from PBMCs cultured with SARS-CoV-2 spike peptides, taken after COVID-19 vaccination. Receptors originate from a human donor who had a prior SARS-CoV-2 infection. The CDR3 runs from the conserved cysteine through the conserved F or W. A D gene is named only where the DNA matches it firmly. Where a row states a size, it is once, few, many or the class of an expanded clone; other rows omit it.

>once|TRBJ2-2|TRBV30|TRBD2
CAWSVGGTGELFF
TGTGCCTGGAGTGTGGGGGGGACCGGGGAGCTGTTTTTT
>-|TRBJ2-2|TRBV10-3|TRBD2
CAISEGRGGVSGELFF
TGTGCCATCAGTGAGGGACGCGGGGGGGTCTCAGGGGAGCTGTTTTTT
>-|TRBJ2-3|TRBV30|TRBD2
CAGRSAGGTDTQYF
TGTGCCGGACGCTCAGCGGGGGGCACAGATACGCAGTATTTT
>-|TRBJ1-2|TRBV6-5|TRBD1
CASSKGWGTGYGYTF
TGTGCCAGCAGTAAGGGGTGGGGGACAGGCTATGGCTACACCTTC
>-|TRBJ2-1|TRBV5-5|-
CASSLNGPFGEQFF
TGTGCCAGCAGCTTGAATGGGCCCTTCGGTGAGCAGTTCTTC
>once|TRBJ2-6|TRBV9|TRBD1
CASSARTGGDSPGANVLTF
TGTGCCAGCAGCGCCCGGACAGGGGGAGACAGTCCTGGGGCCAACGTCCTGACTTTC
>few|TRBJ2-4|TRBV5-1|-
CASSLALQSQNIQYF
TGCGCCAGCAGCCTGGCGCTCCAGTCTCAAAACATTCAGTACTTC
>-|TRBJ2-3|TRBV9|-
CASSVVGADTQYF
TGTGCCAGCAGCGTAGTCGGGGCAGATACGCAGTATTTT
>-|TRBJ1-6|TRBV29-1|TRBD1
CSVEPLTGANSPLHF
TGCAGCGTTGAACCCCTGACAGGGGCGAATTCACCCCTCCACTTT
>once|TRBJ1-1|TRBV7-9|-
CASSLRGGKTEAFF
TGTGCCAGCAGCTTACGGGGGGGGAAGACTGAAGCTTTCTTT
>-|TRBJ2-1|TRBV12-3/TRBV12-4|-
CASSIVEQFF
TGTGCCAGCAGTATTGTCGAGCAGTTCTTC
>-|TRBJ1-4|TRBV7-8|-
CASSPLKVAATNEKLFF
TGTGCCAGCAGCCCATTGAAGGTGGCAGCAACTAATGAAAAACTGTTTTTT
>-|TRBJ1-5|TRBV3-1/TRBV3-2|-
CASSQGWGGRNQPQHF
TGTGCCAGCAGCCAAGGATGGGGCGGCCGCAATCAGCCCCAGCATTTT
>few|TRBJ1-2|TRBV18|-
CASSSMAGDGYTF
TGTGCCAGCTCGTCAATGGCAGGGGACGGCTACACCTTC
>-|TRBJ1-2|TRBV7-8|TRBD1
CASSLTGGINGYTF
TGTGCCAGCAGCTTGACAGGGGGAATAAATGGCTACACCTTC
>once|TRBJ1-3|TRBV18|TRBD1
CASSPTGTGNAIYF
TGTGCCAGCTCACCAACCGGGACAGGGAATGCCATATATTTT
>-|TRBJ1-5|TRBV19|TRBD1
CASSIDYGTEGNQPQHF
TGTGCCAGTAGTATAGATTACGGGACAGAAGGCAATCAGCCCCAGCATTTT
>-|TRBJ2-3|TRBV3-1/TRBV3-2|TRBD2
CTSSQYRLAGGLNTQYF
TGTACCAGCAGCCAATACAGACTAGCGGGGGGCCTGAATACGCAGTATTTT
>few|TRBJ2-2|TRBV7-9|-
CASSRGTTGELFF
TGTGCCAGCAGCCGTGGAACCACCGGGGAGCTGTTTTTT
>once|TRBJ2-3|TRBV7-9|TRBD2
CASSLGELAGTDTQYF
TGTGCCAGCAGCTTAGGGGAACTAGCGGGCACAGATACGCAGTATTTT
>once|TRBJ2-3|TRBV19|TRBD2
CASSIGLGLAGGPFYTDTQYF
TGTGCCAGTAGTATCGGGTTAGGACTAGCGGGAGGGCCTTTCTACACAGATACGCAGTATTTT
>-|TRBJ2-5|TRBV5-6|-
CASSSSDIPETQYF
TGTGCCAGCAGCTCTTCGGACATTCCCGAGACCCAGTACTTC
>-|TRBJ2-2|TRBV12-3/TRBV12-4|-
CASSRRGVGELFF
TGTGCCAGCAGTCGAAGGGGTGTCGGGGAGCTGTTTTTT
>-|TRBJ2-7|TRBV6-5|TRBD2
CASQRGGWAYEQYF
TGTGCCAGCCAAAGGGGAGGGTGGGCCTACGAGCAGTACTTC
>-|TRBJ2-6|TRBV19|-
CASTVSGANVLTF
TGTGCCAGTACCGTATCCGGGGCCAACGTCCTGACTTTC
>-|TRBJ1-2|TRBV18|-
CASSPTGAVGYGYTF
TGTGCCAGCTCACCGACGGGCGCCGTAGGCTATGGCTACACCTTC
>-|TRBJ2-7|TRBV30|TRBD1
CAWSAWTGGDAVYEQYF
TGTGCCTGGAGTGCTTGGACAGGGGGCGATGCGGTCTACGAGCAGTACTTC
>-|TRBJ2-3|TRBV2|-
CASSERPGTSTDTQYF
TGTGCCAGCAGTGAACGCCCAGGGACTTCCACAGATACGCAGTATTTT
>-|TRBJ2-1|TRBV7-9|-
CASKERGGATYNEQFF
TGTGCCAGCAAAGAGAGGGGGGGGGCAACCTACAATGAGCAGTTCTTC
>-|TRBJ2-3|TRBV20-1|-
CSVVAGTQYF
TGCAGTGTCGTAGCCGGGACGCAGTATTTT
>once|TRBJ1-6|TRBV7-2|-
CASSKENGSPLHF
TGTGCCAGCAGCAAGGAGAATGGTTCACCCCTCCACTTT
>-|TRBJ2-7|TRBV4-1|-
CASSRRPGRILYEQYF
TGCGCCAGCAGCCGTAGGCCAGGTCGGATCCTCTACGAGCAGTACTTC
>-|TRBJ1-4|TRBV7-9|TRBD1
CASSAPETGNEKLFF
TGTGCCAGCAGCGCGCCGGAGACAGGGAATGAAAAACTGTTTTTT
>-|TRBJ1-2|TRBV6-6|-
CASSYGSGYTF
TGTGCCAGCAGTTATGGCAGTGGCTACACCTTC
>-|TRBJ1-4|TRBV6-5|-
CASVSWGDVDEKLFF
TGTGCCAGCGTGAGTTGGGGGGACGTGGATGAAAAACTGTTTTTT
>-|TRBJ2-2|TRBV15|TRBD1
CATSRELIGTDSTNTGELFF
TGTGCCACCAGCAGAGAACTTATCGGGACAGACAGTACGAACACCGGGGAGCTGTTTTTT